The present TCR beta chain was sequenced within a study of technical replicates of blood from a few donors. The CDR3 contains 15 residues. V was cut by 8 bases and J by 1 base, with 17 bases left in between. The germline V gene encodes CDR1 LNHDA and CDR2 SQIVND (reference sequence). The repertoire was sequenced with immunoSEQ multiplex PCR; TCRdb's copy has only in-frame clones and lacks some. The profile covers around 80,000 clones, with over 95% appearing a single time and approximately 0.2% taken by the ten largest. The rearrangement links TRBV19 to TRBJ1-1, with a weak D call TRBD1 (5 bases). This TCR derives from a human donor in good health. The specimen was T cells isolated from PBMCs. The CDR3 nucleotides read TGTGCCAGTCTTAATGTGGGGGGAACGAACACTGAAGCTTTCTTT. This encodes CASLNVGGTNTEAFF.